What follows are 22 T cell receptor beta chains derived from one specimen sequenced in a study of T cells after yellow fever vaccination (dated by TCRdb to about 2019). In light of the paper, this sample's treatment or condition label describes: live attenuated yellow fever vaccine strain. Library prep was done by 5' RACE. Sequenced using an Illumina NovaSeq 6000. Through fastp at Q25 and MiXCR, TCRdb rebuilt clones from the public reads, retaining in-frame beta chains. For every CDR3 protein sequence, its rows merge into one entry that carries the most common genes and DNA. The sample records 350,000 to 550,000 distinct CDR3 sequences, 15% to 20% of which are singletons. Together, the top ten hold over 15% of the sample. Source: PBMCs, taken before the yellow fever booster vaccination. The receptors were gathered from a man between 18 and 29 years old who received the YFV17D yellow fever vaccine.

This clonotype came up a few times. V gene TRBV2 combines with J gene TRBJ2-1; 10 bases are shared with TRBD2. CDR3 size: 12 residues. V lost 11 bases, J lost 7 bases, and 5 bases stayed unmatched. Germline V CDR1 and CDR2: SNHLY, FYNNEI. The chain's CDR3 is CAGTSGTNEQFF. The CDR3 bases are TGTGCCGGAACTAGCGGGACGAATGAGCAGTTCTTC.

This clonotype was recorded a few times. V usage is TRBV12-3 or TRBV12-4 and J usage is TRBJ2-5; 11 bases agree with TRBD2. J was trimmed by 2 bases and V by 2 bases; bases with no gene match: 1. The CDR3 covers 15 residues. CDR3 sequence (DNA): TGTGCCAGCAGTTTAACTAGCGGGAGACAAGAGACCCAGTACTTC. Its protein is CASSLTSGRQETQYF.

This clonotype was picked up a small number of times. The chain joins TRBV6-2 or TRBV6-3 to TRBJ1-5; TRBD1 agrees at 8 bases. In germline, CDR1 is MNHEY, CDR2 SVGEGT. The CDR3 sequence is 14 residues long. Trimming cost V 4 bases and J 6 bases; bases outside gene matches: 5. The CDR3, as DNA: TGTGCCAGCAGTTCGACAGGGGAAGTTCAGCCCCAGCATTTT. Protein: CASSSTGEVQPQHF.

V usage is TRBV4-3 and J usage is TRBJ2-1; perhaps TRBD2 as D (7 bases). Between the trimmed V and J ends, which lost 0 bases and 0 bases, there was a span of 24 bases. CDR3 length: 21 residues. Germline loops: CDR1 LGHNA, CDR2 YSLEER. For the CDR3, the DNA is TGCGCCAGCAGCCAAGATGACTTTGGGGCGGGGGCGAAGGCCTCCTACAATGAGCAGTTCTTC. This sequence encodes CASSQDDFGAGAKASYNEQFF.

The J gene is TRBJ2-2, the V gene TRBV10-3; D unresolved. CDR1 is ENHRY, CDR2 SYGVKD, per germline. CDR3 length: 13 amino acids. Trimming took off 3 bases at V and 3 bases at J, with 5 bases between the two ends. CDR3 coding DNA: TGTGCCATCAGTGATCCGGACACCGGGGAGCTGTTTTTT. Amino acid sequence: CAISDPDTGELFF.

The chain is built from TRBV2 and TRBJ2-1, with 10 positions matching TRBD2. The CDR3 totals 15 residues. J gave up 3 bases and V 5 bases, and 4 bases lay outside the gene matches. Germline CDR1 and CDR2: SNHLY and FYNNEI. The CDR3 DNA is TGTGCCAGCAGTATCCTAGCGGGGGTCTACAATGAGCAGTTCTTC. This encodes CASSILAGVYNEQFF.

For the CDR3, the DNA is TGCGCCAGCAGCCCCGGACAGGGGAAATCCGAGCAGTACGTC. It yields the protein CASSPGQGKSEQYV. The chain links TRBV4-1 to TRBJ2-7; 9 bases are a match to TRBD1. Germline-derived CDR1 and CDR2 are MGHRA and YSYEKL. The CDR3 is 14 amino acids. Trimming took 4 bases from V and 6 from J; bases not matched to a gene: 7.

The CDR3 DNA reads as TGTGCCAGCAGCGTAGTAATGGGGGGGCCCAACACTGAAGCTTTCTTT. It encodes CASSVVMGGPNTEAFF. V is TRBV9 and J is TRBJ1-1; D might be TRBD1 (6 bases). Germline-derived CDR1 and CDR2 are SGDLS and YYNGEE. The CDR3 is 16 amino acids. V lost 0 bases and J lost 2, with 14 bases in between. Together with reference TRBV9 and TRBJ1-1, the CDR3 gives the full variable domain: DSGVTQTPKHLITATGQRVTLRCSPRSGDLSVYWYQQSLDQGLQFLIQYYNGEERAKGNILERFSAQQFPDLHSELNLSSLELGDSALYFCASSVVMGGPNTEAFFGQGTRLTVV.

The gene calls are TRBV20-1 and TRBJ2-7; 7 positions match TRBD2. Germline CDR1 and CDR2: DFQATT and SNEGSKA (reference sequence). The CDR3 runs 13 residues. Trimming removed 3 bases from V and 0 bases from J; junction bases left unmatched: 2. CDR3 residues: CSARLAASYEQYV. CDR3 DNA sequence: TGCAGTGCTAGGCTAGCGGCCTCCTACGAGCAGTACGTC.

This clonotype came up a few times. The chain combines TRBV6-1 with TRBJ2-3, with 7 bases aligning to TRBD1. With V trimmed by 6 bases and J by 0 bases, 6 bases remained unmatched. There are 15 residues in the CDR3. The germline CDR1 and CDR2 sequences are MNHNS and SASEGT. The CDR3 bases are TGTGCCAGCAGGAGGACAGGCACAAGCACAGATACGCAGTATTTT. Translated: CASRRTGTSTDTQYF.

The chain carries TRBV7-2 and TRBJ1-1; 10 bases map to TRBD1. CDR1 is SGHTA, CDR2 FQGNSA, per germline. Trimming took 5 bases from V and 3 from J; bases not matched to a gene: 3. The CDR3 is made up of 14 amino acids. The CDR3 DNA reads TGTGCCAGCAGCCCAGACAGGGGGCACACTGAAGCTTTCTTT. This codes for CASSPDRGHTEAFF.

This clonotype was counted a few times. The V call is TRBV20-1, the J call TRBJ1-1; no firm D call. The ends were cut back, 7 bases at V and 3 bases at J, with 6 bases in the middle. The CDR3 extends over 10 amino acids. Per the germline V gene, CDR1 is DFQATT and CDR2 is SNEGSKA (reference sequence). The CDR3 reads CSVTYTEAFF. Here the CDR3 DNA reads TGCAGTGTCACTTACACTGAAGCTTTCTTT.

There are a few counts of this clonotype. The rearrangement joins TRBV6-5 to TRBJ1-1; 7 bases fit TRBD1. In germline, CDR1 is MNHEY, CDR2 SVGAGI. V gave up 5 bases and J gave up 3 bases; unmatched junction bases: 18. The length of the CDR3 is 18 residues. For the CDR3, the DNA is TGTGCCAGCAGTCAATACCCCACAAGGACAGGTTATCACACTGAAGCTTTCTTT. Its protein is CASSQYPTRTGYHTEAFF.

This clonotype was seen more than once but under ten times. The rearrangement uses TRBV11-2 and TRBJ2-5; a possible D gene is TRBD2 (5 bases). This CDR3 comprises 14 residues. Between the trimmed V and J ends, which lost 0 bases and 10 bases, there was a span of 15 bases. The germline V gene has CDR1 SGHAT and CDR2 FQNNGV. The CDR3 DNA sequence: TGTGCCAGCAGCTTAGATTTAGCGTCAGAGGGCCAGTACTTC. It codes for CASSLDLASEGQYF.

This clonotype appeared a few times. The CDR3 loop is CASSLFAPDTQYF. CDR3 bases: TGCGCCAGCAGCTTGTTCGCCCCAGATACGCAGTATTTT. The chain uses TRBV5-1 and TRBJ2-3; D unresolved. This CDR3 spans 13 amino acids. The germline V gene has CDR1 SGHRS and CDR2 YFSETQ. The V end lost 1 base, the J end lost 4 bases, and 7 bases lay between the germline ends.

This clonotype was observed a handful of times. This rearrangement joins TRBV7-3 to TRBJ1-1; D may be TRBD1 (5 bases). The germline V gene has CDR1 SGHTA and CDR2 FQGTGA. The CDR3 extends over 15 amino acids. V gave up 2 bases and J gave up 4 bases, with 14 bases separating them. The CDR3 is CASSLSGALGTEAFF. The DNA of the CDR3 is TGTGCCAGCAGCTTATCCGGGGCCCTGGGCACTGAAGCTTTCTTT.

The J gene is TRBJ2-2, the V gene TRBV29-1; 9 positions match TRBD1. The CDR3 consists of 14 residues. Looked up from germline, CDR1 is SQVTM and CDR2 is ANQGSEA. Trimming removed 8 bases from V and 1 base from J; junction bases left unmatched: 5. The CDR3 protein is CSSRDRENTGELFF. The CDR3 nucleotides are TGCAGCTCGCGGGACAGGGAGAACACCGGGGAGCTGTTTTTT.

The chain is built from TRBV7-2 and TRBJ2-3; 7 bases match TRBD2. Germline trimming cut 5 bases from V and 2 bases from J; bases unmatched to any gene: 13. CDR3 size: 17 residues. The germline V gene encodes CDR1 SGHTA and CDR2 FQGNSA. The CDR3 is CASSPRRRLADTDTQYF. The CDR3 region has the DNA TGTGCCAGCAGCCCGAGGAGACGGCTAGCGGACACAGATACGCAGTATTTT.

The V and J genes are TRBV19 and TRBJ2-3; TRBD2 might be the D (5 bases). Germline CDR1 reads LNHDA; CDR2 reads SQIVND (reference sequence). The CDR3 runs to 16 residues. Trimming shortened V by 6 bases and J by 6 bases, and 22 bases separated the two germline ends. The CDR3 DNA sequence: TGTGCCAGTAGACCCCCGGGATCCTGGAGGTCGGATACGCAGTATTTT. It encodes CASRPPGSWRSDTQYF. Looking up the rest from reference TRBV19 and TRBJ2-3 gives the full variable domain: DGGITQSPKYLFRKEGQNVTLSCEQNLNHDAMYWYRQDPGQGLRLIYYSQIVNDFQKGDIAEGYSVSREKKESFPLTVTSAQKNPTAFYLCASRPPGSWRSDTQYFGPGTRLTVL.

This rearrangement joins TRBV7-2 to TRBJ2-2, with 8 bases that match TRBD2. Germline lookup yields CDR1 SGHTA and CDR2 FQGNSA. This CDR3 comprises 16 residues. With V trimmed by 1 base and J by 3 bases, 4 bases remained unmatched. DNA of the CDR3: TGTGCCAGCAGCTTAGATTCCGGGGGGGACACCGGGGAGCTGTTTTTT. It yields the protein CASSLDSGGDTGELFF.

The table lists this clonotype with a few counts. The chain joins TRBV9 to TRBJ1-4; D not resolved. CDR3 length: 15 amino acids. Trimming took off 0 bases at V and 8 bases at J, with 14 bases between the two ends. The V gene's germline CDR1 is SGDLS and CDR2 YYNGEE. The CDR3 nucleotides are TGTGCCAGCAGCGTAGAGGGTCACGGAGGGGAAAAACTGTTTTTT. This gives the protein CASSVEGHGGEKLFF.

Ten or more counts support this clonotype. The CDR3: CASSTGFGNTIYF. For the CDR3, the DNA is TGTGCCAGCAGCACGGGATTCGGAAACACCATATATTTT. The chain carries TRBV11-3 and TRBJ1-3; D is ambiguous. V was cut by 5 bases and J by 4 bases, with 9 bases left in between. The germline gives CDR1 SGHNT, CDR2 YENEEA. The CDR3 covers 13 residues.